These 31 T cell receptor beta chains share one sample of origin, sequenced in a study of identical twins. TCRdb itself ran the 5' RACE reads through MiXCR, one entry per CDR3 protein. The data hold 200,000 to 250,000 distinct CDR3 sequences, with around 7% observed a single time. The sample also formed part of further work on yellow fever vaccine responses in identical twins.

Sequencing was done on a sample of memory (CD45RO+) T cells sorted from blood. Every receptor here comes from a woman younger than 35 in good health.

Ten or more counts support this clonotype. The rearrangement uses TRBV12-3 or TRBV12-4 and TRBJ2-1; 10 nucleotides agree with TRBD1. With V trimmed by 1 base and J by 3 bases, 0 bases remained unmatched. The CDR3 has 15 residues. CDR3 in DNA: TGTGCCAGCAGTTTAGGGACAGGGGGCTACAATGAGCAGTTCTTC. Amino acids: CASSLGTGGYNEQFF.

J is TRBJ2-7 and V is TRBV15; D is ambiguous. There are 9 residues in the CDR3. The V gene lost 3 bases and the J gene lost 6 bases, with 0 bases spanning the gap. Germline-derived CDR1 and CDR2 are LNHNV and YYDKDF (reference sequence). The CDR3 nucleotides are TGTGCCACCAGCAGCGAGCAGTACTTC. This sequence encodes CATSSEQYF.

This clonotype was seen ten or more times. The chain couples TRBV6-6 to TRBJ2-7, with a tentative D call TRBD2 (5 bases). The CDR3 extends over 12 amino acids. Deletions cut 3 bases from V and 5 bases from J, with 8 bases between. CDR1 and CDR2 from the germline V gene are MNHNY and SVGAGI (reference sequence). The CDR3: CASSYTGDEQYV. DNA of the CDR3: TGTGCCAGCAGTTATACCGGGGACGAGCAGTACGTC.

Ten or more counts support this clonotype. The chain is built from TRBV29-1 and TRBJ2-2; a possible D gene is TRBD2 (6 bases). The CDR3 runs 16 residues. V was pared by 5 bases and J by 2 bases, with 18 bases between. Germline V gene data show CDR1 as SQVTM and CDR2 as ANQGSEA. This CDR3 reads CSVRAGTGVNTGELFF. The CDR3 nucleotides read TGCAGCGTTCGCGCCGGGACTGGGGTAAACACCGGGGAGCTGTTTTTT.

This chain joins TRBV19 and TRBJ2-3; TRBD2 is a possible D gene (6 bases). Trimming stripped 8 bases from V and 2 bases from J, with 14 bases between. The germline CDR1 and CDR2 sequences are LNHDA and SQIVND (reference sequence). The CDR3 totals 14 residues. In DNA form, the CDR3 reads TGTGCCAGTTCCCGGGGGTTGGCCACAGATACGCAGTATTTT. It translates to CASSRGLATDTQYF.

This clonotype was counted a few times. The V gene is TRBV6-4, the J gene TRBJ2-1, with unresolved D. Germline CDR1 is MRHNA and CDR2 is SNTAGT. CDR3 size: 16 residues. V was shortened by 3 bases and J by 0 bases, with 12 bases between the two germline ends. The CDR3 nucleotides read TGTGCCAGCAGTGATTCCGGCCAGAGCTCCTACAATGAGCAGTTCTTC. This codes for CASSDSGQSSYNEQFF.

This chain uses TRBV20-1 with TRBJ2-3; D is possibly TRBD2 (6 bases). The CDR3 covers 12 residues. V was trimmed by 7 bases and J by 2 bases, leaving 10 bases between them. CDR1 and CDR2 from the germline V gene are DFQATT and SNEGSKA (reference sequence). CDR3 region: CSGGVHTDTQYF. In DNA form, the CDR3 reads TGCAGTGGGGGGGTACACACAGATACGCAGTATTTT.

This clonotype was seen a handful of times. The chain has TRBV3-1 and TRBJ1-1, with D possibly matching TRBD1 (6 bases). The CDR3 sequence is 13 residues long. V lost 6 bases and J lost 4, with 12 bases in between. Germline V CDR1 and CDR2: LGHDT, YNNKEL (reference sequence). The CDR3 bases are TGTGCCAGCAGGCAGAGGGGGAGCACTGAAGCTTTCTTT. This encodes CASRQRGSTEAFF.

In this sample, this clonotype turned up many times. The V and J genes are TRBV9 and TRBJ2-7; no clear D gene. The CDR3 is 9 amino acids. V shed 6 bases and J shed 6 bases, with 4 bases lying between them. CDR1 is SGDLS and CDR2 is YYNGEE in the germline V gene. DNA of the CDR3: TGTGCCAGCACTGCCGAGCAGTACTTC. Translating gives CASTAEQYF.

In its sample, this clonotype was seen many times. The genes are TRBV4-1 and TRBJ2-3; D remains unclear. This CDR3 contains 13 residues. Trimming took 1 base from V and 6 from J, leaving 8 bases between them. Looked up from germline, CDR1 is MGHRA and CDR2 is YSYEKL. CDR3 bases: TGCGCCAGCAGCCAAGTTTTGGGTGATACGCAGTATTTT. Amino acid sequence: CASSQVLGDTQYF.

Many counts were recorded for this clonotype. The chain is built from TRBV12-3 or TRBV12-4 and TRBJ1-5; unclear D gene. Trimming removed 5 bases from V and 4 bases from J, with 9 bases in between. This CDR3 spans 13 amino acids. The CDR3, as DNA: TGTGCCAGCAGTCTAGGGATAAATCAGCCCCAGCATTTT. It translates to CASSLGINQPQHF.

This clonotype was counted ten times or more. The rearrangement uses TRBV7-2 and TRBJ1-2; 10 nucleotides line up with TRBD1. The junction had 10 bases not matched to a gene; V was cut back by 5 bases and J by 4 bases. The CDR3 runs 16 residues. From germline, CDR1 is SGHTA and CDR2 FQGNSA. CDR3: CASSPGTGDPLYGYTF. The CDR3 DNA is TGTGCCAGCAGCCCCGGGACAGGGGATCCACTCTATGGCTACACCTTC.

This clonotype was seen many times. The V call is TRBV3-1, the J call TRBJ2-5; D possibly uses TRBD1 or TRBD2 (5 bases each). V lost 3 bases and J lost 5, with 19 bases in between. The CDR3 has 16 residues. CDR1 and CDR2 (germline): LGHDT, YNNKEL (reference sequence). CDR3 region: CASSQPGADPWETQYF. As DNA, the CDR3 is TGTGCCAGCAGCCAGCCCGGGGCAGACCCATGGGAGACCCAGTACTTC.

This clonotype was recorded many times. The CDR3 is CASSPRQGYEQYF. In DNA, the CDR3 is TGTGCCAGCAGTCCCCGACAGGGCTACGAGCAGTACTTC. This sequence joins TRBV12-3 or TRBV12-4 and TRBJ2-7; 7 positions agree with TRBD1. There are 13 residues in the CDR3. The J segment lost 3 bases and the V segment lost 5 bases, leaving 4 bases of the junction unmatched.

J is TRBJ1-4 and V is TRBV6-1, with 8 bases lining up with TRBD1. The ends lost 6 bases at V and 4 bases at J; junction bases unmatched: 4. Germline CDR1 reads MNHNS; CDR2 reads SASEGT. This CDR3 comprises 14 residues. DNA for the CDR3: TGTGCCAGCAGAGCACAGGGGGTTAATGAAAAACTGTTTTTT. Translating it yields CASRAQGVNEKLFF.

The chain combines TRBV20-1 with TRBJ2-3, with 7 bases fitting TRBD2. The CDR3 totals 14 residues. Germline trimming cut 1 base from V and 4 bases from J; bases unmatched to any gene: 5. Per the germline V gene, CDR1 is DFQATT and CDR2 is SNEGSKA (reference sequence). CDR3 nucleotide sequence: TGCAGTGCTAGAGTCCCAACTAGCGCAGATACGCAGTATTTT. Translated: CSARVPTSADTQYF.

The chain recombines TRBV29-1 with TRBJ2-2, with 7 positions matching TRBD2. Germline V CDR1 and CDR2: SQVTM, ANQGSEA. The length of the CDR3 is 13 residues. CDR3: CTGGGLSTGELFF. The CDR3 coding sequence is TGCACCGGGGGAGGGTTAAGCACCGGGGAGCTGTTTTTT.

This clonotype has just a few counts. The chain recombines TRBV20-1 with TRBJ2-3; TRBD2 agrees at 9 bases. This CDR3 comprises 15 residues. Germline values: CDR1 DFQATT, CDR2 SNEGSKA (reference sequence). V lost 1 base, J lost 5 bases, and 7 bases stayed unmatched. This chain's CDR3 is CSARVSGGRRDTQYF. The CDR3 coding sequence is TGCAGTGCTAGAGTTAGCGGGGGCCGAAGAGATACGCAGTATTTT.

This clonotype appeared a few times. J is TRBJ1-1 and V is TRBV3-1, with D tentatively TRBD1 (6 bases). Trimming removed 4 bases from V and 6 bases from J, with 15 bases in between. Germline V CDR1 and CDR2: LGHDT, YNNKEL (reference sequence). CDR3 size: 14 residues. CDR3 coding DNA: TGTGCCAGCAGCCTGAAGGGGGGGATACCTGAAGCTTTCTTT. It is translated as CASSLKGGIPEAFF.

This chain links TRBV7-2 with TRBJ2-5; D is tentatively TRBD1 or TRBD2 (5 bases each). Trimming took 1 base from V and 7 from J, leaving 10 bases between them. CDR1 SGHTA and CDR2 FQGNSA come from the germline V gene. This CDR3 is built from 13 residues. CDR3: CASSLVGTVTQYF. DNA of the CDR3: TGTGCCAGCAGCTTAGTCGGGACGGTGACCCAGTACTTC. The full variable domain, its missing parts supplied by reference TRBV7-2 and TRBJ2-5, is GAGVSQSPSNKVTEKGKDVELRCDPISGHTALYWYRQSLGQGLEFLIYFQGNSAPDKSGLPSDRFSAERTGGSVSTLTIQRTQQEDSAVYLCASSLVGTVTQYFGPGTRLLVL.

The V and J genes are TRBV20-1 and TRBJ2-1; perhaps D is TRBD1 or TRBD2 (6 bases each). V shed 7 bases and J shed 4 bases, with 14 bases lying between them. This CDR3 region has 13 residues. CDR1 and CDR2 from the germline V gene are DFQATT and SNEGSKA (reference sequence). The DNA for the CDR3 is TGCAGTGTACGGGGGCAATCTTACAATGAGCAGTTCTTC. This encodes CSVRGQSYNEQFF.

In this sample, this clonotype turned up many times. The chain carries TRBV5-1 and TRBJ1-2; no reliable D call. CDR3 length: 14 amino acids. Trimming stripped 0 bases from V and 3 bases from J, with 9 bases between. Germline V gives CDR1 SGHRS, CDR2 YFSETQ. CDR3 sequence reads: CASSLDGRDYGYTF. As DNA, the CDR3 is TGCGCCAGCAGCTTGGATGGGAGAGACTATGGCTACACCTTC.

This clonotype occurred a few times. The chain combines TRBV15 with TRBJ2-7; D call uncertain. The germline V gene has CDR1 LNHNV and CDR2 YYDKDF (reference sequence). This CDR3 spans 16 amino acids. The V gene lost 0 bases and the J gene lost 2 bases, with 14 bases spanning the gap. The CDR3 DNA reads as TGTGCCACCAGCAGAGATTTGTTCGGAGAGCCCTACGAGCAGTACTTC. Translated: CATSRDLFGEPYEQYF.

The sample holds many counts of this clonotype. The chain recombines TRBV7-3 with TRBJ2-5; tentatively, D is TRBD2 (6 bases). This CDR3 spans 13 amino acids. V was trimmed by 5 bases and J by 5 bases, leaving 12 bases between them. Germline assignment: CDR1 SGHTA and CDR2 FQGTGA. DNA of the CDR3: TGTGCCAGCAGCGCCACTAGCACGGAGACCCAGTACTTC. Encoded protein: CASSATSTETQYF. Filled out from reference TRBV7-3 and TRBJ2-5, the complete variable domain reads GAGVSQTPSNKVTEKGKYVELRCDPISGHTALYWYRQSLGQGPEFLIYFQGTGAADDSGLPNDRFFAVRPEGSVSTLKIQRTERGDSAVYLCASSATSTETQYFGPGTRLLVL.

This clonotype has a count of ten or more. This chain links TRBV5-6 with TRBJ1-2, with no clear D. The CDR3 extends over 15 amino acids. Germline values: CDR1 SGHDT, CDR2 YYEEEE. Trimming shortened V by 1 base and J by 2 bases, and 12 bases separated the two germline ends. The CDR3 loop is CASSLYSYTNYGYTF. The CDR3 region has the DNA TGTGCCAGCAGCTTGTATTCTTACACGAACTATGGCTACACCTTC.

This clonotype came up many times. The chain carries TRBV6-5 and TRBJ1-2; D might be TRBD1 (6 bases). The CDR3 length is 12 residues. V was cut by 5 bases and J by 8 bases, with 12 bases left in between. Germline lookup yields CDR1 MNHEY and CDR2 SVGAGI. The CDR3 reads CASSTPGVGYTF. The CDR3 DNA is TGTGCCAGCAGTACCCCAGGGGTCGGCTACACCTTC.

This clonotype was counted ten times or more. The rearrangement links TRBV20-1 to TRBJ2-1; D gene ambiguous. CDR3 length: 15 amino acids. Germline CDR1 and CDR2: DFQATT and SNEGSKA (reference sequence). V was shortened by 3 bases and J by 3 bases, with 15 bases between the two germline ends. In DNA, the CDR3 is TGCAGTGCTAGCCCTCCCTTTCGGAACTACAATGAGCAGTTCTTC. As protein: CSASPPFRNYNEQFF.

This chain links TRBV5-6 with TRBJ2-5, with 7 bases fitting TRBD2. Germline V gene lookup returns CDR1 SGHDT and CDR2 YYEEEE. V lost 5 bases and J lost 5; bases outside the gene matches: 15. The CDR3 extends over 16 amino acids. The CDR3 region has the DNA TGTGCCAGCAGTCGGCGGACTAGGCCCCTTTGGGAGACCCAGTACTTC. As protein: CASSRRTRPLWETQYF.

The chain links TRBV20-1 to TRBJ1-5; D ambiguous. Germline CDR1 reads DFQATT; CDR2 reads SNEGSKA (reference sequence). V was clipped by 6 bases and J by 3 bases, with 15 bases between them. There are 14 residues in the CDR3. The CDR3 protein is CSAPAGIHNQPQHF. DNA of the CDR3: TGCAGTGCCCCCGCGGGGATCCACAATCAGCCCCAGCATTTT.

Only a few counts were recorded for this clonotype. This chain links TRBV28 with TRBJ2-5; TRBD1 is a possible D gene (6 bases). The CDR3 consists of 14 residues. From germline, CDR1 is MDHEN and CDR2 SYDVKM. Trimming cost V 1 base and J 7 bases, with 13 bases left between them. CDR3 sequence: CASSLSPRGGTQYF. The CDR3 DNA is TGTGCCAGCAGTTTATCGCCGAGAGGGGGGACCCAGTACTTC.

V gene TRBV5-6 combines with J gene TRBJ2-7; no definite D call. The CDR3 is made up of 13 amino acids. From germline, CDR1 is SGHDT and CDR2 YYEEEE. Trimming took 1 base from V and 2 from J, leaving 7 bases between them. The CDR3 loop reads CASSLKGAYEQYV. CDR3 nucleotide sequence: TGTGCCAGCAGCTTGAAGGGCGCCTACGAGCAGTACGTC.